This TCR beta chain was found in a study of spatial heterogeneity in lung cancer. On the study more broadly: Beta-chain sequences consistently outnumbered alpha-chain sequences in detection. Whole-study results and caveats: Ubiquitous expanded tumor TCRs appeared in blood more at resection than follow-up.

Time point specified: sample taken at primary tumor resection. The sequenced material consisted of unsorted whole RNA from tumor, nontumor lung or frozen PBMC. Samples were obtained from roughly 65 donors, all untreated early-stage non-small cell lung cancer patients. With regard to this clonotype: Its antigen is as yet unknown.

Individual TCR cDNA molecules each bore their own unique molecular identifier. MiXCR was run by TCRdb on the 5' RACE reads, yielding one entry per CDR3 protein. The sample contains more than 65,000 distinct CDR3 sequences, roughly 12% of which appear only once. The CDR3 loop spans 13 amino acids. Germline-derived CDR1 and CDR2 are MDHEN and SYDVKM. V dropped 2 bases and J dropped 2 bases, with 5 bases sitting between them. This TCR came from a male donor with early-stage non-small cell lung cancer. The chain couples TRBV28 to TRBJ2-3; no definite D call. The specimen comprised PBMCs, sampled at surgery. CDR3 region: CASSLPNTDTQYF. The CDR3 DNA is TGTGCCAGCAGTTTACCTAACACAGATACGCAGTATTTT.